A single sample is the source of the 14 T cell receptor beta chains below, sequenced in a study of spatial heterogeneity in lung cancer. MiXCR, run by TCRdb on the 5' RACE reads, gives a single entry per CDR3 protein. The sample has tens of thousands of distinct CDR3 sequences, 7% seen once. Time point noted: sample taken at primary tumor resection. This sample comprised PBMCs, obtained at surgery. These receptors all stem from a male donor with early-stage non-small cell lung cancer.

To note about this clonotype: Just one base apart from a much larger clone, this may be a read error. The chain is built from TRBV7-2 and TRBJ2-5; 10 bases map to TRBD1. Trimming cost V 5 bases and J 2 bases; bases outside gene matches: 8. The CDR3 contains 16 residues. CDR1 is SGHTA, CDR2 FQGNSA, per germline. Here the CDR3 DNA reads TGTGCCAGCAGCACCAGGACAGGGGGTGGGCAAGAGACCCAGTACTTC. It yields the protein CASSTRTGGGQETQYF.

This clonotype was observed at least ten times. This sequence joins TRBV2 and TRBJ2-3; D possibly corresponds to TRBD2 (5 bases). V lost 6 bases, J lost 1 base, and 8 bases lay in between. Germline CDR1 reads SNHLY; CDR2 reads FYNNEI. CDR3 length: 13 amino acids. CDR3 residues: CASRTGGTDTQYF. The CDR3 DNA follows: TGTGCCAGCAGGACCGGGGGCACAGATACGCAGTATTTT.

This clonotype was counted a few times. The gene calls are TRBV9 and TRBJ2-3; D call uncertain. V was pared by 4 bases and J by 2 bases, with 11 bases between. CDR3 length: 14 amino acids. Per germline, CDR1 SGDLS and CDR2 YYNGEE. The CDR3 region has the DNA TGTGCCAGCAGCTCTCGACCCCTCACAGATACGCAGTATTTT. This sequence encodes CASSSRPLTDTQYF.

This clonotype is termed medium-sized. This chain uses TRBV28 with TRBJ2-7; D gene ambiguous. The V end was cut by 2 bases, the J end by 4 bases, with 9 bases between. This CDR3 comprises 13 residues. CDR1 MDHEN and CDR2 SYDVKM come from the germline V gene. The chain's CDR3 is CASSLPGPYEQYF. DNA of the CDR3: TGTGCCAGCAGTTTACCAGGACCGTACGAGCAGTACTTC.

This clonotype was detected many times. The chain is built from TRBV4-2 and TRBJ1-2, with 7 bases identical to TRBD1. Trimming took 0 bases from V and 4 from J; bases not matched to a gene: 8. This CDR3 is built from 16 residues. CDR1 and CDR2 (germline): LGHNA, YNFKEQ. Here the CDR3 reads CASSQEVSGTAYGYTF. The CDR3, as DNA: TGTGCCAGCAGCCAAGAAGTCTCCGGGACAGCCTATGGCTACACCTTC.

The table lists this clonotype with many counts. The rearrangement uses TRBV7-8 and TRBJ2-5; D might be TRBD1 (5 bases). Germline CDR1 SGHVS, CDR2 FQNEAQ. This CDR3 spans 12 amino acids. V lost 8 bases, J lost 2 bases, and 9 bases lay in between. CDR3 bases: TGTGCCAGCGAAGGGGCTCAAGAGACCCAGTACTTC. Translating gives CASEGAQETQYF. Filled out from reference TRBV7-8 and TRBJ2-5, the complete variable domain reads GAGVSQSPRYKVAKRGQDVALRCDPISGHVSLFWYQQALGQGPEFLTYFQNEAQLDKSGLPSDRFFAERPEGSVSTLKIQRTQQEDSAVYLCASEGAQETQYFGPGTRLLVL.

This clonotype is judged medium-sized. The V call is TRBV29-1, the J call TRBJ1-1; 7 bases are a match to TRBD1. The V gene end was trimmed by 8 bases and the J gene end by 2 bases; junction bases not matched to a gene: 8. Per the germline V gene, CDR1 is SQVTM and CDR2 is ANQGSEA. There are 13 residues in the CDR3. The CDR3: CSSTTGINTEAFF. CDR3 nucleotides: TGCAGCTCCACGACAGGGATAAACACTGAAGCTTTCTTT.

This clonotype was detected many times. The CDR3 sequence is CASSRTGYTDTQYF. CDR3 nucleotides: TGTGCCAGCAGCCGGACGGGTTACACAGATACGCAGTATTTT. The chain is built from TRBV7-6 and TRBJ2-3; D gene ambiguous. This CDR3 has 14 residues. V was clipped by 5 bases and J by 2 bases, with 11 bases between them. The germline gives CDR1 SGHVS, CDR2 FNYEAQ.

This clonotype was detected a few times. The gene calls are TRBV7-9 and TRBJ2-1; no clear D. CDR1 is SEHNR, CDR2 FQNEAQ, per germline (reference sequence). Trimming took 1 base from V and 10 from J, leaving 2 bases between them. The CDR3 is 10 residues long. CDR3 in amino acids: CASSLDEQFF. DNA of the CDR3: TGTGCCAGCAGCTTAGACGAGCAGTTCTTC.

This clonotype was picked up many times. The chain is built from TRBV6-2 or TRBV6-3 and TRBJ2-6; D is ambiguous. The V gene lost 8 bases and the J gene lost 4 bases, with 15 bases spanning the gap. The CDR3 totals 15 residues. Germline V gene lookup returns CDR1 MNHEY and CDR2 SVGEGT. This CDR3 is CASGPQPFGANVLTF. CDR3 DNA sequence: TGTGCCAGCGGACCCCAGCCCTTCGGGGCCAACGTCCTGACTTTC.

This clonotype was found many times. The chain links TRBV14 to TRBJ2-3; 11 bases are a match to TRBD1. The CDR3 has 16 amino acids. Germline assignment: CDR1 SGHDN and CDR2 FVKESK. V shed 4 bases and J 3 bases; nucleotides not matched to a gene: 6. The DNA for the CDR3 is TGTGCCAGCAGCCGCGGACAGGGGGCGCGTACAGATACGCAGTATTTT. This codes for CASSRGQGARTDTQYF. Full variable domain (missing parts from reference TRBV14 and TRBJ2-3): EAGVTQFPSHSVIEKGQTVTLRCDPISGHDNLYWYRRVMGKEIKFLLHFVKESKQDESGMPNNRFLAERTGGTYSTLKVQPAELEDSGVYFCASSRGQGARTDTQYFGPGTRLTVL.

This clonotype was detected many times. The chain links TRBV28 to TRBJ1-1; D possibly corresponds to TRBD1 (5 bases). The CDR3 totals 14 residues. V was shortened by 5 bases and J by 5 bases, with 15 bases between the two germline ends. Germline V gene sequence: CDR1 MDHEN, CDR2 SYDVKM. The DNA for the CDR3 is TGTGCCAGCAGTCACCGGGGGGGGAGGACTGAAGCTTTCTTT. It yields the protein CASSHRGGRTEAFF.

About this clonotype: A read error may be the cause here, since a much bigger clone is one base away. The V gene is TRBV7-2, the J gene TRBJ2-3; TRBD2 agrees at 11 bases. V gave up 5 bases and J gave up 3 bases; unmatched junction bases: 4. The CDR3 loop spans 15 amino acids. Germline V lookup: CDR1 SGHTA, CDR2 FQGNSA. CDR3 protein: CASSPWTSGTDTQYF. CDR3 DNA: TGTGCCAGCAGCCCGTGGACTAGCGGGACAGATACGCAGTATTTT.

This clonotype showed up many times. This chain links TRBV18 with TRBJ2-3; D gene ambiguous. The CDR3 totals 11 residues. V was cut by 1 base and J by 7 bases, with 3 bases left in between. CDR1 is KGHSH and CDR2 is LQKENI in the germline V gene. CDR3 in amino acids: CASSPQNTQYF. In DNA form, the CDR3 reads TGTGCCAGCTCACCACAAAATACGCAGTATTTT.